The sequence of this T cell receptor beta chain was determined in a study of OX40 agonist ivuxolimab in advanced cancers. Regarding the complete study: The costimulatory receptor OX40 (CD134) was targeted by ivuxolimab, a fully human IgG2 agonistic monoclonal antibody. Intravenous ivuxolimab was administered to patients every 2 weeks at six dose levels: 0.01, 0.1, 0.3, 1.5, 3 and 10 mg/kg. Among the 52 dose-escalation patients, about 20 had hepatocellular carcinoma, roughly 15 melanoma, 9 renal cell carcinoma and 9 head and neck cancer. In the dose-escalation cohort, nearly 85% of patients were male, and the mean age was around 60 years with a range of roughly 23 to 79. Prior anti-PD-1, anti-PD-L1 or anti-CTLA-4 therapy was permitted, and checkpoint inhibitors had been received by about 36% of dose-escalation patients. Three dose-escalation patients achieved partial responses, one with hepatocellular carcinoma and two with cutaneous melanoma. The purpose of peripheral TCRbeta sequencing was to test whether ivuxolimab changed TCR sequence diversity and led to clonal T-cell expansion. The monotherapy dose-escalation portion (N of about 47 patients) of the phase I ivuxolimab trial is reported in the paper. The paper's findings and limits, for the study overall: In the 0.1-3.0 mg/kg groups, partial responders had among the lowest normalized peripheral clonal expansion, particularly in CD8+ T cells. Antigen specificity was not determined for the clonally expanded peripheral T cells. Low levels of normalized T-cell clonal expansion were also seen in some patients who did not respond. After ivuxolimab, more expanded clones were found on average in CD8+ T cells than in CD4+ T cells. At doses of 0.1 to 3.0 mg/kg, clonal expansion of both CD4+ and CD8+ T cells in blood was seen between baseline and week 6.

Including cysteine and phenylalanine, the CDR3 has 16 amino acids. The read is trimmed to its CDR3 DNA, 48 bases read in frame from base 1. Trimming at the junction amounts to 1 base on V and 4 bases on J, and the germline ends lie 16 bases apart. CDR1 is given as SGHTA and CDR2 as FQGNSA, both from the germline V gene. The trial excluded patients who had a history of autoimmune disease or were on systemic immunosuppression. Peripheral blood for TCR sequencing was drawn from every dose cohort at baseline, at cycle 4 day 1 and at cycle 7 day 1. Samples were obtained from an open-label, multicenter, first-in-human phase I dose-escalation trial of ivuxolimab. The trial enrolled adults with locally advanced or metastatic head and neck squamous cell, hepatocellular, melanoma or renal cell carcinoma. Before TCR sequencing, CD4+ T cells and CD8+ T cells from peripheral blood were sorted into separate populations.

On this clone: The specificity of this receptor is unknown. No much larger clonotype is one base removed from it; base qualities were not supplied.

Genomic DNA was extracted from sorted cells for sequencing of the TCRbeta CDR3 region. The immunoSEQ Assay was used to sequence the TCRbeta CDR3 regions. TCRdb carries this immuneACCESS record with in-frame sequences only. Its versions omit some clonotypes, under half of them owing to an unresolved V gene in the studies checked, with the rest unexplained. The sample profile shows tens of thousands of clones; approximately 83% of them were found once. The top ten clones comprise more than 0.6% of the sample. The material was CD4+ or CD8+ T cells sorted from blood, obtained in a trial of the OX40 agonist ivuxolimab. In this chain, TRBV7-2 is recombined with TRBJ1-2; the D gene is perhaps TRBD1, from 6 matching bases. The clonotype was recovered from an adult with an advanced solid tumor such as melanoma, head and neck, liver or kidney cancer. CDR3 protein: CASSLVLGGRFYGYTF. The nucleotides read TGTGCCAGCAGCTTAGTGCTCGGGGGCAGGTTCTATGGCTACACCTTC.